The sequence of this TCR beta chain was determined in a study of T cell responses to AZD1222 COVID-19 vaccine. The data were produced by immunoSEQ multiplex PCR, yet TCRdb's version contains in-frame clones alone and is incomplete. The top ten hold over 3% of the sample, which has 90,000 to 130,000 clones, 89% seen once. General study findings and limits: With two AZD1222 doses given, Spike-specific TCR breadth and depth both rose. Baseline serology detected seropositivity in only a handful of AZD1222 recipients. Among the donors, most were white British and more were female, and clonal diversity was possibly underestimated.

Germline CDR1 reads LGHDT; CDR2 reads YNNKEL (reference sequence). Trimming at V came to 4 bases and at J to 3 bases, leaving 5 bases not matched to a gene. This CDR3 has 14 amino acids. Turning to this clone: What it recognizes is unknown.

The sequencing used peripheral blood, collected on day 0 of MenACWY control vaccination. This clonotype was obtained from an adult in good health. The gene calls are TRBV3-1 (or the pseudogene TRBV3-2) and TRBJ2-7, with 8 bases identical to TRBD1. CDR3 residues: CASSPGTGLYEQYF. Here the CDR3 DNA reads TGTGCCAGCAGCCCCGGGACAGGTCTCTACGAGCAGTACTTC.